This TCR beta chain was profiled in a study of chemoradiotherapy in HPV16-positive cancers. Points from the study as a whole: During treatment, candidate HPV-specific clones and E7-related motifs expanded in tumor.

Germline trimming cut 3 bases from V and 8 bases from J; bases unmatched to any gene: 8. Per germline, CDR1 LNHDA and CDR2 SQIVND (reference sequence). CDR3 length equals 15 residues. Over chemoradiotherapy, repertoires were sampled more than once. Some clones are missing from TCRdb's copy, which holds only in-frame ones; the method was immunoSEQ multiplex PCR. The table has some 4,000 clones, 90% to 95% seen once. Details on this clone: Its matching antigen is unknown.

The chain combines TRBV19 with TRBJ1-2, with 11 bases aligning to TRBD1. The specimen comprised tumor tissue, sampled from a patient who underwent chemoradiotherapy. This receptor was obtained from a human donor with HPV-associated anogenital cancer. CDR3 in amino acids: CASSIQGQGVGGYTF. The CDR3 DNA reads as TGTGCCAGTAGTATTCAGGGACAGGGGGTAGGGGGCTACACCTTC.